What follows are 24 T cell receptor beta chains derived from one specimen sequenced in a study of spatial heterogeneity in lung cancer. TCRdb redid the calling of the 5' RACE reads with MiXCR, one entry per CDR3 protein. This table has 39,000 or so distinct CDR3 sequences, roughly 8% appearing once. Time point here: sample taken at primary tumor resection. The sample consisted of PBMCs, taken at surgery. The receptors were gathered from a male donor with early-stage non-small cell lung cancer.

This clonotype occurred many times. This chain connects TRBV10-3 to TRBJ2-5; no firm D call. Germline loops: CDR1 ENHRY, CDR2 SYGVKD. The CDR3 loop spans 14 amino acids. Trimming took off 3 bases at V and 4 bases at J, with 12 bases between the two ends. The CDR3 DNA follows: TGTGCCATCAGTGAAGGTGGTAGCAGAGAGACCCAGTACTTC. Its protein is CAISEGGSRETQYF.

This clonotype occurred many times. The CDR3 region has the DNA TGTGCCAGCTTGCTGGGACAGGGGCCCTACGAGCAGTACTTC. Encoded protein: CASLLGQGPYEQYF. This rearrangement joins TRBV6-6 to TRBJ2-7; TRBD1 matches at 10 bases. With 8 bases clipped from V and 2 bases from J, the junction kept 6 bases outside the gene matches. This CDR3 has 14 residues. Looked up from germline, CDR1 is MNHNY and CDR2 is SVGAGI (reference sequence).

This clonotype has more than one count but fewer than ten. The chain combines TRBV3-1 with TRBJ2-3; D ambiguous. Trimming left V 4 bases short and J 4 bases short, with 12 bases between. The CDR3 consists of 14 residues. CDR1 is LGHDT and CDR2 is YNNKEL in the germline V gene (reference sequence). The CDR3 region has the DNA TGTGCCAGCAGCCCGGGCGATGGGGCAGATACGCAGTATTTT. Its protein is CASSPGDGADTQYF.

This clonotype was detected a few times. The J gene is TRBJ2-1, the V gene TRBV14; 8 nucleotides match TRBD2. V was pared by 2 bases and J by 7 bases, with 10 bases of the junction left unmatched. This CDR3 is built from 16 residues. Germline V gene lookup returns CDR1 SGHDN and CDR2 FVKESK. The CDR3 sequence is CASSQRRGGLGNEQFF. CDR3 nucleotides: TGTGCCAGCAGCCAACGACGGGGGGGCCTGGGGAATGAGCAGTTCTTC.

This clonotype came up many times. This CDR3 is CASSQGHRNEKLFF. CDR3 nucleotides: TGTGCCAGCAGCCAAGGGCATCGTAATGAAAAACTGTTTTTT. The chain employs TRBV4-2 and TRBJ1-4; no clear D gene. V lost 1 base, J lost 4 bases, and 7 bases lay in between. This CDR3 is 14 amino acids long. The germline V gene encodes CDR1 LGHNA and CDR2 YNFKEQ.

This rearrangement joins TRBV4-2 to TRBJ2-3; D is possibly TRBD2 (6 bases). This CDR3 is built from 16 residues. Germline V gene data show CDR1 as LGHNA and CDR2 as YNFKEQ. Between the trimmed V and J ends, which lost 0 bases and 2 bases, there was a span of 12 bases. Here the CDR3 reads CASSQERTTATDTQYF. The CDR3 coding sequence is TGTGCCAGCAGCCAAGAGCGGACTACCGCCACAGATACGCAGTATTTT.

This clonotype was seen at least ten times. This chain uses TRBV12-3 or TRBV12-4 with TRBJ2-3; D perhaps matches TRBD1 (5 bases). V lost 0 bases, J lost 7 bases, and 8 bases lay in between. The CDR3 has 13 residues. The CDR3 DNA follows: TGTGCCAGCAGTTTAGCGCACAGGAATACGCAGTATTTT. Translation gives CASSLAHRNTQYF.

This clonotype was detected ten times or more. The chain has TRBV7-2 and TRBJ1-1; the D gene is possibly TRBD1 (6 bases). This CDR3 region has 15 residues. The germline V gene encodes CDR1 SGHTA and CDR2 FQGNSA. Trimming pared 5 bases from V and 4 bases from J, leaving 17 bases between. CDR3 sequence reads: CASSHALRGFTEAFF. The CDR3 DNA is TGTGCCAGCAGCCATGCTCTTAGGGGGTTCACTGAAGCTTTCTTT.

With regard to this clonotype: Since a much larger clone is just one base distant, this may be a read error. This likely comes from a read error, as the CDR3 has no conserved phenylalanine or tryptophan at its end. The chain links TRBV7-7 to TRBJ1-1, with D unresolved. CDR3 length: 15 amino acids. Germline V gives CDR1 SSHAT, CDR2 FNYEAQ (reference sequence). The CDR3 sequence is CASSQGLLPSTEAFS. CDR3 DNA sequence: TGTGCTAGCAGCCAAGGGCTTTTACCTAGCACTGAAGCTTTCTCT.

This clonotype was observed a handful of times. The gene calls are TRBV7-9 and TRBJ2-4; D possibly matches TRBD1 or TRBD2 (6 bases each). Trimming shortened V by 5 bases and J by 0 bases, and 11 bases separated the two germline ends. The CDR3 runs 15 residues. The germline V gene has CDR1 SEHNR and CDR2 FQNEAQ (reference sequence). Here the CDR3 DNA reads TGTGCCAGCAGCACGGAGGGGGGAGCCAAAAACATTCAGTACTTC. Its protein is CASSTEGGAKNIQYF.

This sequence joins TRBV29-1 and TRBJ2-3; D is ambiguous. Trimming took 5 bases from V and 2 from J, leaving 11 bases between them. This CDR3 has 13 amino acids. Germline lookup yields CDR1 SQVTM and CDR2 ANQGSEA. DNA for the CDR3: TGCAGCGTTTTAGGCAGTACCACAGATACGCAGTATTTT. Protein sequence: CSVLGSTTDTQYF.

This chain uses TRBV24-1 with TRBJ2-3, with 8 bases matching TRBD1. Per the germline V gene, CDR1 is KGHDR and CDR2 is SFDVKD. This CDR3 is built from 13 residues. V gave up 5 bases and J gave up 5 bases; unmatched junction bases: 2. The CDR3 is CATSGTGLDTQYF. CDR3 coding DNA: TGTGCCACCAGTGGGACAGGGTTAGATACGCAGTATTTT.

This clonotype was counted ten times or more. The CDR3 sequence is CASSPLGGQPQHF. As DNA, the CDR3 is TGTGCCAGCAGCCCCCTCGGGGGTCAGCCCCAGCATTTT. The V gene is TRBV7-2, the J gene TRBJ1-5, with a tentative D call TRBD1 (5 bases). Deletions cut 5 bases from V and 6 bases from J, with 11 bases between. The CDR3 is 13 residues long. Germline values: CDR1 SGHTA, CDR2 FQGNSA.

This clonotype was detected ten times or more. V usage is TRBV5-4 and J usage is TRBJ2-5, with 9 nucleotides matching TRBD1. Germline assignment: CDR1 SGHNT and CDR2 YYREEE (reference sequence). V dropped 4 bases and J dropped 1; count of bases not matched to a gene: 5. The CDR3 runs 15 residues. The CDR3 DNA reads TGTGCCAGCAGCAGCCGGGACAGGGTCCAAGAGACCCAGTACTTC. Protein sequence: CASSSRDRVQETQYF. Looking up the rest from reference TRBV5-4 and TRBJ2-5 gives the full variable domain: ETGVTQSPTHLIKTRGQQVTLRCSSQSGHNTVSWYQQALGQGPQFIFQYYREEENGRGNFPPRFSGLQFPNYSSELNVNALELDDSALYLCASSSRDRVQETQYFGPGTRLLVL.

In its sample, this clonotype was seen many times. The V call is TRBV7-2, the J call TRBJ1-6; tentative D call: TRBD1 (5 bases). The CDR3 runs 16 residues. Germline CDR1 SGHTA, CDR2 FQGNSA. Between the trimmed V and J ends, which lost 1 base and 2 bases, there was a span of 9 bases. The CDR3 DNA sequence: TGTGCCAGCAGCTTAGTACTGACAGCCTATAATTCACCCCTCCACTTT. Its protein is CASSLVLTAYNSPLHF.

This clonotype was recorded a few times. V is TRBV25-1 and J is TRBJ2-3; the match to TRBD2 covers 7 bases. Germline CDR1 and CDR2: MGHDK and SYGVNS. CDR3 length: 14 amino acids. The V gene end was trimmed by 10 bases and the J gene end by 8 bases; junction bases not matched to a gene: 15. CDR3 DNA: TGTGCCACCTCCGGCGGGGGAAGCGGAGGTACGCAGTATTTT. As protein: CATSGGGSGGTQYF.

The chain uses TRBV13 and TRBJ2-3; 8 bases align to TRBD2. The CDR3 covers 15 residues. V lost 3 bases and J lost 3; bases outside the gene matches: 5. Germline V lookup: CDR1 PRHDT, CDR2 FYEKMQ (reference sequence). DNA of the CDR3: TGTGCCAGCAGCTTCTACTCGGGAGGGACAGATACGCAGTATTTT. This codes for CASSFYSGGTDTQYF.

This clonotype was counted only a few times. J is TRBJ2-1 and V is TRBV5-1, with D possibly matching TRBD2 (6 bases). Germline-derived CDR1 and CDR2 are SGHRS and YFSETQ. The CDR3 extends over 17 amino acids. The germline V and J ends were trimmed by 4 bases and 4 bases, with 21 bases remaining between them. Here the CDR3 DNA reads TGCGCCAGCAGCGCCGGGGAGTGGGGACTGCAATACAATGAGCAGTTCTTC. Translating gives CASSAGEWGLQYNEQFF.

The chain uses TRBV5-1 and TRBJ2-7; 9 positions agree with TRBD1. V was clipped by 4 bases and J by 6 bases; unmatched bases: 14. Germline CDR1 SGHRS, CDR2 YFSETQ. This CDR3 is built from 16 residues. The CDR3 reads CASSLRSAGQGSEQYF. CDR3 DNA: TGCGCCAGCAGCCTCCGATCCGCGGGACAGGGCAGCGAGCAGTACTTC.

This chain uses TRBV10-2 with TRBJ1-1; D is ambiguous. Germline V lookup: CDR1 WSHSY, CDR2 SAAADI. The CDR3 totals 13 residues. The V gene lost 7 bases and the J gene lost 2 bases, with 11 bases spanning the gap. Here the CDR3 DNA reads TGCGCCAGCATCCCATTAGGCAACACTGAAGCTTTCTTT. Protein: CASIPLGNTEAFF.

This clonotype was seen repeatedly, ten times or more. The V gene is TRBV20-1, the J gene TRBJ2-3; D remains ambiguous. Deletions cut 0 bases from V and 1 base from J, with 11 bases between. CDR1 is DFQATT and CDR2 is SNEGSKA in the germline V gene (reference sequence). This CDR3 comprises 15 residues. CDR3 DNA: TGCAGTGCTAGAGACCCACGAGCCGGCACAGATACGCAGTATTTT. This sequence encodes CSARDPRAGTDTQYF.

This clonotype has at least ten counts. The chain couples TRBV11-2 to TRBJ2-3; 7 bases align to TRBD2. There are 17 residues in the CDR3. The germline V gene has CDR1 SGHAT and CDR2 FQNNGV. Trimming at V came to 4 bases and at J to 4 bases, leaving 14 bases not matched to a gene. CDR3 in DNA: TGTGCCAGCAGCTCTAAAAGGAACGCGGGAGATGCAGATACGCAGTATTTT. It specifies CASSSKRNAGDADTQYF. Together with reference TRBV11-2 and TRBJ2-3, the CDR3 gives the full variable domain: EAGVAQSPRYKIIEKRQSVAFWCNPISGHATLYWYQQILGQGPKLLIQFQNNGVVDDSQLPKDRFSAERLKGVDSTLKIQPAKLEDSAVYLCASSSKRNAGDADTQYFGPGTRLTVL.

This chain connects TRBV14 to TRBJ1-3; perhaps TRBD1 as D (5 bases). The V and J ends lost 6 bases and 10 bases respectively, with 16 bases between them. Germline-derived CDR1 and CDR2 are SGHDN and FVKESK. There are 13 residues in the CDR3. The CDR3 sequence: CASRPGTGGTIYF. CDR3 coding DNA: TGTGCCAGCAGACCCGGGACTGGCGGGACCATATATTTT.

This clonotype occurred a few times. The rearrangement joins TRBV5-1 to TRBJ2-2, with 7 bases fitting TRBD1. Germline V gene lookup returns CDR1 SGHRS and CDR2 YFSETQ. This CDR3 contains 15 residues. The V segment lost 4 bases and the J segment 2 bases; nucleotides outside the gene matches: 5. This CDR3 is CASSLGQSNTGELFF. CDR3 coding DNA: TGCGCCAGCAGCCTGGGACAGTCTAACACCGGGGAGCTGTTTTTT. Full variable domain (outside the CDR3, taken from reference TRBV5-1 and TRBJ2-2): KAGVTQTPRYLIKTRGQQVTLSCSPISGHRSVSWYQQTPGQGLQFLFEYFSETQRNKGNFPGRFSGRQFSNSRSEMNVSTLELGDSALYLCASSLGQSNTGELFFGEGSRLTVL.